One and the same sample provided the 2 T cell receptor beta chains below, sequenced in a study of blood T cells in healthy people across ages. Sample-barcoded 5' priming and a J-beta primer mix drove a second PCR of roughly 6 to 12 cycles. Using its own MiXCR run on the 5' RACE reads, TCRdb lists one record per CDR3 protein. Of 800,000 to 950,000 distinct CDR3 sequences detected, roughly 48% appear once; the ten largest clones hold roughly 13%. Sequenced material: blood. The receptors here all came from a young man in good health.

This clonotype was seen a few times. The CDR3 protein is CASSPGDRYEQYF. The CDR3, as DNA: TGTGCCAGCAGCCCCGGGGACAGGTACGAGCAGTACTTC. The V and J genes are TRBV7-9 and TRBJ2-7; TRBD1 matches 8 bases. The CDR3 has 13 amino acids. Germline CDR1 reads SEHNR; CDR2 reads FQNEAQ (reference sequence). V lost 5 bases and J lost 4; bases outside the gene matches: 4.

This chain uses TRBV6-5 with TRBJ1-1, with 8 bases fitting TRBD1. With 5 bases clipped from V and 4 bases from J, the junction kept 6 bases outside the gene matches. CDR3 length: 14 amino acids. CDR1 and CDR2 from the germline V gene are MNHEY and SVGAGI. Here the CDR3 DNA reads TGTGCCAGCAGTCCACAGGGGGTCGTCACTGAAGCTTTCTTT. Encoded protein: CASSPQGVVTEAFF.